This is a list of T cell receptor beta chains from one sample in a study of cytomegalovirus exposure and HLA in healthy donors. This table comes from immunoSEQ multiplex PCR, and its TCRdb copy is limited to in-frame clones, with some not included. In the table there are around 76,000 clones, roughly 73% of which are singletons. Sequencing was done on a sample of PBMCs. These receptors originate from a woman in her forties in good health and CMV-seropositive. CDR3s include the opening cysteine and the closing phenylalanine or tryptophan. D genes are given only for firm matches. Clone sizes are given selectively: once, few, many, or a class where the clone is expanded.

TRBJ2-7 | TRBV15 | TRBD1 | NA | CATSRGQGGAYEQYF | TGTGCCACCAGCAGAGGACAGGGGGGGGCCTACGAGCAGTACTTC
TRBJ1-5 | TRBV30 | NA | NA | CAWSPNRASNQPQHF | TGTGCCTGGAGCCCAAACAGGGCTAGCAATCAGCCCCAGCATTTT
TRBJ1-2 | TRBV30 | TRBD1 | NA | CAWSKGQGKTDGYTF | TGTGCCTGGAGCAAGGGACAGGGTAAAACTGATGGCTACACCTTC
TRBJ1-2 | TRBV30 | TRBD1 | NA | CAWVPGQALGGYTF | TGTGCCTGGGTGCCGGGACAGGCGTTGGGGGGCTACACCTTC
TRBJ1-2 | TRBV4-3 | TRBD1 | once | CASSPTGTGSNYGYTF | TGCGCCAGCAGCCCTACGGGGACAGGGTCTAACTATGGCTACACCTTC
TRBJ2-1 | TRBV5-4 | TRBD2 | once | CASSWGTSGGVREQFF | TGTGCCAGCAGTTGGGGGACTAGCGGGGGGGTTCGGGAGCAGTTCTTC
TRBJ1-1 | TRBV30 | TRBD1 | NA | CAWNPGTENTEAFF | TGTGCCTGGAATCCCGGGACAGAAAACACTGAAGCTTTCTTT
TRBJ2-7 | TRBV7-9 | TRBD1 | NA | CASSFQDRNYEQYF | TGTGCCAGCAGCTTTCAGGACAGGAACTACGAGCAGTACTTC
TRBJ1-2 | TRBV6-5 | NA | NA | CASSATEYGYTF | TGTGCCAGCAGTGCGACGGAGTATGGCTACACCTTC
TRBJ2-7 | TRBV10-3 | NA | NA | CAISAMEGRGEQYF | TGTGCCATCAGTGCCATGGAGGGCCGGGGGGAGCAGTACTTC
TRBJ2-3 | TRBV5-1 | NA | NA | CASSLNPGLDTQYF | TGCGCCAGCAGCTTAAACCCGGGATTAGATACGCAGTATTTT
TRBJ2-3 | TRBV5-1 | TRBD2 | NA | CASSFGTSGRDTQYF | TGCGCCAGCAGCTTCGGTACTAGCGGGCGGGATACGCAGTATTTT
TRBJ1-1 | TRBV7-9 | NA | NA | CASSPFLVESNTEAFF | TGTGCCAGCAGCCCATTCCTGGTGGAGTCAAACACTGAAGCTTTCTTT
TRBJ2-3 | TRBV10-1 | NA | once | CASGQNTDTQYF | TGCGCCAGCGGGCAGAACACAGATACGCAGTATTTT
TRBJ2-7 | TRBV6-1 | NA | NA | CASSTSYEQYF | TGTGCCAGCAGTACGAGCTACGAGCAGTACTTC
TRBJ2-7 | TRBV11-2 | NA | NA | CASSLDGGKKSIYEQYF | TGTGCCAGCAGCTTAGATGGAGGGAAAAAGTCTATCTACGAGCAGTACTTC
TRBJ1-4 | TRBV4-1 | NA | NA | CASSSVTTNEKLFF | TGCGCCAGCAGCTCAGTGACAACTAATGAAAAACTGTTTTTT
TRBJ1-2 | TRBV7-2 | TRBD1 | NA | CASSTGQGNGYTF | TGTGCCAGCAGCACAGGACAGGGCAATGGCTACACCTTC
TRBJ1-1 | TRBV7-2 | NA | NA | CASSSGQNTEAFF | TGTGCCAGCAGCTCCGGACAGAACACTGAAGCTTTCTTT
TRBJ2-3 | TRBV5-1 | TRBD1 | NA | CASSLGQGETDTQYF | TGCGCCAGCAGCTTGGGACAGGGGGAAACAGATACGCAGTATTTT
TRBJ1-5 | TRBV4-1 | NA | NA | CASSQGRQANQPQHF | TGCGCCAGCAGCCAAGGGCGACAGGCCAATCAGCCCCAGCATTTT
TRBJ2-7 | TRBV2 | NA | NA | CASSVGGLYEQYF | TGTGCCAGCAGTGTCGGAGGGTTGTACGAGCAGTACTTC
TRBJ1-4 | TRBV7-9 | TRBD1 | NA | CASSPSGQGLEKLFF | TGTGCCAGCAGCCCGTCGGGACAGGGTTTGGAAAAACTGTTTTTT